Below are 23 T cell receptor beta chains sequenced from a single sample in a study of a mutant IDH1 vaccine in newly diagnosed glioma (dated by TCRdb to the early 2020s). According to the study, the label for this sample's time point signals: baseline, week 1 (first vaccination visit). The sample's treatment or condition label, decoded: pre-vaccination baseline after standard-of-care therapy. Receptor amplification or capture employed the immunoSEQ multiplex PCR assay. As stored in TCRdb, this immuneACCESS dataset retains in-frame rearrangements with V and J assigned. A fraction of the clones does not appear; measured against another copy, unresolved V genes explain less than half of the discrepancy, and the remainder lacks a known reason. A total of roughly 16,000 clones appear in this sample, 80% of them only once. The ten largest clonotypes hold 9% to 10% of the sample. This specimen was PBMCs, taken from a glioma patient treated with radiotherapy, temozolomide or both. The source is a man in his forties with glioma.

V and J are TRBV7-9 and TRBJ1-1; D not resolved. The CDR3 covers 14 residues. The V gene lost 10 bases and the J gene lost 6 bases, with 21 bases spanning the gap. Germline V gene data show CDR1 as SEHNR and CDR2 as FQNEAQ (reference sequence). The CDR3 sequence: CANNPGVSSAEAFF. CDR3 sequence (DNA): TGTGCCAATAACCCCGGGGTGTCATCCGCTGAAGCTTTCTTT.

This chain links TRBV4-1 with TRBJ2-5, with D possibly TRBD1 on 5 matching bases. With 3 bases removed from V and 2 bases from J, the gap between germline ends came to 10 bases. The CDR3 covers 14 residues. Germline V gene sequence: CDR1 MGHRA, CDR2 YSYEKL. The chain's CDR3 is CASSHFQGQETQYF. In DNA, the CDR3 is TGCGCCAGCAGCCATTTTCAGGGACAAGAGACCCAGTACTTC.

This rearrangement joins TRBV11-2 to TRBJ2-7; D might be TRBD1 (7 bases). This CDR3 is built from 13 residues. Trimming removed 1 base at V and 7 bases at J, with 11 bases between. Germline CDR1 is SGHAT and CDR2 is FQNNGV. The CDR3 loop reads CASSLGQGGEQYV. In nucleotides, the CDR3 is TGTGCCAGCAGCTTAGGTCAGGGGGGAGAGCAGTACGTC.

J is TRBJ1-3 and V is TRBV19; 9 bases line up with TRBD1. This CDR3 contains 14 residues. V shed 5 bases and J 4 bases; nucleotides not matched to a gene: 3. The germline CDR1 and CDR2 sequences are LNHDA and SQIVND (reference sequence). The CDR3 nucleotides read TGTGCCAGTAGTCACAGGGGGCAAGGAAACACCATATATTTT. It translates to CASSHRGQGNTIYF. Full variable domain (missing parts from reference TRBV19 and TRBJ1-3): DGGITQSPKYLFRKEGQNVTLSCEQNLNHDAMYWYRQDPGQGLRLIYYSQIVNDFQKGDIAEGYSVSREKKESFPLTVTSAQKNPTAFYLCASSHRGQGNTIYFGEGSWLTVV.

The chain employs TRBV11-2 and TRBJ2-1; 13 bases are a match to TRBD2. The trim removed 5 bases at V and 4 bases at J, leaving 2 bases unmatched. Germline-derived CDR1 and CDR2 are SGHAT and FQNNGV. There are 15 residues in the CDR3. DNA for the CDR3: TGTGCCAGCAGCCTGACTAGCGGGGGGTACAATGAGCAGTTCTTC. Translation gives CASSLTSGGYNEQFF.

The sample holds one count of this clone. The CDR3: CASRPRGGEQYF. In DNA form, the CDR3 reads TGTGCCAGCAGACCTAGGGGGGGCGAGCAGTACTTC. The rearrangement uses TRBV7-2 and TRBJ2-5; maybe TRBD2 (7 bases). The DNA end lines up better with TRBJ2-7; the J call may be wrong. The germline CDR1 and CDR2 sequences are SGHTA and FQGNSA. This CDR3 has 12 residues.

There are a few counts of this clone. The chain carries TRBV5-4 and TRBJ1-2; D is perhaps TRBD1 (5 bases). Germline CDR1 SGHNT, CDR2 YYREEE (reference sequence). V shed 0 bases and J shed 8 bases, with 17 bases lying between them. This CDR3 has 15 residues. The CDR3 sequence: CASSLGGGSAVGYTF. The CDR3 coding sequence is TGTGCCAGCAGCTTGGGCGGGGGGAGTGCGGTAGGCTACACCTTC.

The sample holds a few counts of this clone. The chain has TRBV5-1 and TRBJ2-6; D possibly uses TRBD1 or TRBD2 (5 bases each). CDR3 size: 15 residues. CDR1 and CDR2 from the germline V gene are SGHRS and YFSETQ. Trimming took off 7 bases at V and 3 bases at J, with 14 bases between the two ends. CDR3 nucleotide sequence: TGCGCCAGCGGAAATGGGGGTGGTGGGGCCAACGTCCTGACTTTC. This encodes CASGNGGGGANVLTF.

This chain uses TRBV19 with TRBJ2-3; no definite D call. The CDR3 spans 15 residues. V lost 5 bases and J 2 bases, leaving 14 bases between the germline ends. Per germline, CDR1 LNHDA and CDR2 SQIVND (reference sequence). The DNA of the CDR3 is TGTGCCAGTAGTGCAGGACCGCTCGTCACAGATACGCAGTATTTT. Protein sequence: CASSAGPLVTDTQYF. Based on the CDR3 plus reference TRBV19 and TRBJ2-3, the full variable domain is DGGITQSPKYLFRKEGQNVTLSCEQNLNHDAMYWYRQDPGQGLRLIYYSQIVNDFQKGDIAEGYSVSREKKESFPLTVTSAQKNPTAFYLCASSAGPLVTDTQYFGPGTRLTVL.

The CDR3 region has the DNA TGTGCCAGCAGTTTATTAACTGGGCAGGGTATAGAGACCCAGTACTTC. Protein: CASSLLTGQGIETQYF. V usage is TRBV28 and J usage is TRBJ2-5; possible D gene TRBD1, 5 bases. CDR3 size: 16 residues. The germline gives CDR1 MDHEN, CDR2 SYDVKM. V dropped 1 base and J dropped 4 bases, with 16 bases sitting between them.

V gene TRBV6-1 combines with J gene TRBJ2-7, with 9 bases matching TRBD1. V shed 4 bases, J shed 0 bases, and the junction held 1 base outside the gene matches. The length of the CDR3 is 14 residues. Germline V gene sequence: CDR1 MNHNS, CDR2 SASEGT. The CDR3 loop reads CASSGDRASYEQYF. The CDR3 DNA sequence: TGTGCCAGCAGTGGGGACAGGGCCTCCTACGAGCAGTACTTC.

The rearrangement links TRBV2 to TRBJ2-5, with D perhaps matching TRBD2 (6 bases). Per the germline V gene, CDR1 is SNHLY and CDR2 is FYNNEI. This CDR3 region has 15 residues. V lost 7 bases to trimming and J lost 5 bases, with 20 bases between them. The CDR3 protein is CASTPNGSGGETQYF. The CDR3 region has the DNA TGTGCCAGCACCCCTAATGGTAGCGGAGGTGAGACCCAGTACTTC.

This clone was detected a few times. This chain connects TRBV5-6 to TRBJ1-1; 8 nucleotides match TRBD1. The ends lost 5 bases at V and 5 bases at J; junction bases unmatched: 14. There are 16 residues in the CDR3. The V gene's germline CDR1 is SGHDT and CDR2 YYEEEE. CDR3 residues: CASSLTAGGSRTEAFF. As DNA, the CDR3 is TGTGCCAGCAGTTTGACCGCAGGGGGCTCTCGAACTGAAGCTTTCTTT.

Here the CDR3 DNA reads TGCAGCGCCCGTGACCATGGTCGGGAGGTGGGCGAGACCCAGTACTTC. Protein product: CSARDHGREVGETQYF. The chain recombines TRBV29-1 with TRBJ2-5, with 7 bases aligning to TRBD2. This CDR3 has 16 residues. The J segment lost 5 bases and the V segment lost 7 bases, leaving 19 bases of the junction unmatched. The germline gives CDR1 SQVTM, CDR2 ANQGSEA.

The chain joins TRBV19 to TRBJ2-5, with TRBD1 identical over 7 bases. The germline gives CDR1 LNHDA, CDR2 SQIVND (reference sequence). The CDR3 sequence is 14 residues long. V trimming: 5 bases; J trimming: 3 bases; junction bases outside the gene matches: 6. The CDR3 DNA is TGTGCCAGTAGTGTCCGACAGGGTGAAGAGACCCAGTACTTC. As protein: CASSVRQGEETQYF.

This clone was picked up a small number of times. This chain uses TRBV7-8 with TRBJ2-7; D possibly corresponds to TRBD1 (6 bases). V gave up 4 bases and J gave up 4 bases, with 14 bases separating them. There are 14 residues in the CDR3. In germline, CDR1 is SGHVS, CDR2 FQNEAQ. The CDR3 DNA follows: TGTGCCAGCAGCTCCAACAGGGATACTTACGAGCAGTACTTC. This sequence encodes CASSSNRDTYEQYF.

V usage is TRBV18 and J usage is TRBJ2-1, with D possibly TRBD1 on 7 matching bases. The CDR3 length is 15 residues. The germline V and J ends were trimmed by 3 bases and 4 bases, with 13 bases remaining between them. Germline V CDR1 and CDR2: KGHSH, LQKENI. The CDR3 here is CASSPEGARYNEQFF. The CDR3 region has the DNA TGTGCCAGCTCACCGGAGGGGGCCCGATACAATGAGCAGTTCTTC.

The gene calls are TRBV6-6 and TRBJ2-1; TRBD1 matches 9 bases. The junction had 4 bases not matched to a gene; V was cut back by 4 bases and J by 9 bases. This CDR3 has 13 residues. Germline V CDR1 and CDR2: MNHNY, SVGAGI (reference sequence). In nucleotides, the CDR3 is TGTGCCAGCAGTTCGACAGGGGGTATTGAGCAGTTCTTC. Protein sequence: CASSSTGGIEQFF.

This chain joins TRBV6-5 and TRBJ1-5; D gene ambiguous. This CDR3 region has 13 residues. The V gene lost 2 bases and the J gene lost 7 bases, with 9 bases spanning the gap. Germline CDR1 reads MNHEY; CDR2 reads SVGAGI. The CDR3 reads CASSYRVDQPQHF. In DNA form, the CDR3 reads TGTGCCAGCAGTTACCGGGTGGACCAGCCCCAGCATTTT.

The V gene is TRBV28, the J gene TRBJ1-5; 9 bases agree with TRBD1. Unmatched junction bases numbered 7, after V lost 6 bases and J lost 4 bases. The V gene's germline CDR1 is MDHEN and CDR2 SYDVKM. This CDR3 is built from 15 residues. The CDR3 DNA follows: TGTGCCAGCAGAGAAACAGGGGGCAGAAATCAGCCCCAGCATTTT. This codes for CASRETGGRNQPQHF.

The chain has TRBV25-1 and TRBJ1-6; unclear D gene. Germline values: CDR1 MGHDK, CDR2 SYGVNS. Trimming stripped 3 bases from V and 4 bases from J, with 4 bases between. The CDR3 length is 13 residues. The CDR3 sequence is CASSDVYNSPLHF. The CDR3 coding sequence is TGTGCCAGCAGTGACGTGTATAATTCACCCCTCCACTTT.

The rearrangement links TRBV11-3 to TRBJ2-1; D is perhaps TRBD1 (6 bases). CDR3 length: 14 amino acids. V was trimmed by 0 bases and J by 15 bases, leaving 18 bases between them. Germline assignment: CDR1 SGHNT and CDR2 YENEEA. CDR3 loop: CASSLDVGDNSRFF. Written as DNA, the CDR3 is TGTGCCAGCAGCTTAGATGTAGGGGACAATTCACGGTTCTTC.

The rearrangement links TRBV7-6 to TRBJ1-5, with TRBD1 matching over 10 bases. Germline lookup yields CDR1 SGHVS and CDR2 FNYEAQ. The length of the CDR3 is 16 residues. Unmatched junction bases numbered 9, after V lost 1 base and J lost 9 bases. The CDR3 here is CASSLGTGGWQGPQHF. The CDR3, as DNA: TGTGCCAGCAGCTTAGGGACAGGGGGTTGGCAAGGGCCCCAGCATTTT.